This T cell receptor (beta chain) stems from a study of CXCR3-negative and CXCR3-positive naive CD8 T cells (dated by TCRdb to between 2018 and 2020). A note on the overall study: In total, some 140 million TRB reads were obtained, which works out to roughly 1.5 +/- 0.3 million reads per library. Data from 11 donors, pooled across two independent experiments, went into the diversity and physicochemical repertoire analyses. TRBV-TRBJ cluster analysis included naive subsets from a handful of donors and memory cells from 3 donors. Broader findings and caveats from the paper: Freshly isolated PBMCs were used for most assays because CXCR3 expression went down partially after cryopreservation. Surface CD5, linked to self-reactivity in mice, was comparable between naive subsets; TCR interaction strength was therefore also inferred from TRB CDR3 physicochemical properties. Repertoire diversity was comparably high in both naive subsets but much lower in memory CD8+ T cells. Compared with CXCR3-negative naive cells, CXCR3-positive naive cells had TRB CDR3s with higher hydrophobicity (lower Kidera factor 4), lower energy, and higher strength and volume indices. Within the same donor, TRBV-TRBJ usage looked similar between naive CXCR3-negative and CXCR3-positive cells, but memory cells had distinct patterns.

Taken from cysteine to phenylalanine, the CDR3 has 13 residues. Only the protein is available. Sequencer: NextSeq 550. The Human TCR Profiling Kit (MiLaboratory) was used to prepare UMI-labeled 5' RACE TRB cDNA libraries. cDNA synthesis used the entire amount of extracted RNA, and PCR amplification then used the entire amount of cDNA produced. The libraries were made side by side, with each library going through the same number of PCR cycles. On the authors' methods: With a requirement of at least two reads per UMI, MIGEC and MiXCR extracted about 50,000 +/- 10,000 unique UMI-labeled TRB cDNA molecules per library. On average, approximately 40,000 +/- 10,000 functional in-frame TRB CDR3 nucleotide clonotypes lacking stop codons were found per library. After downsampling to 5000 UMI-labeled TRB molecules per sample, diversity metrics such as normalized Shannon-Wiener and Chao1 were calculated in VDJtools. VDJtools computed clonotype-size-weighted physicochemical properties of the central five CDR3 residues: interaction energy, strength, volume and Kidera factor 4. After the reads were reprocessed by TCRdb, one entry was made per CDR3 protein sequence, with no DNA. The V and J calls here are based on TCRdb, not the publication. The sample has 100,000 to 150,000 distinct CDR3 sequences on record. Roughly 0.29% of the sample goes to the ten largest clones.

Each CD8+ T cell subset was flow-sorted in triplicate, with 300,000 cells per subset placed directly into RLT lysis buffer. To keep memory contaminants out, a stringent definition of naive CD8+ T cells was applied: CD45RO-CCR7+CD27+CD95-. Peripheral blood mononuclear cells were isolated from buffy coats by standard density gradient centrifugation. Naive CXCR3-negative and CXCR3-positive CD8+ T cells were flow-sorted on a FACSAria III. An RNeasy Mini Kit was used to extract total RNA from the sorted cells. Details on this clonotype: The antigen it recognizes is unknown.

The clonotype was recovered from a human donor in good health. Some clones in this sample may be carry-over from other donors' samples. The chain joins TRBV12-3 or TRBV12-4 to TRBJ1-2; lacking DNA, the TRBD1 call made by TCRdb goes unchecked. Sequenced input: naive CXCR3- CD8+ T cells from blood. This sample's cell subset or site label indicates: CD45RO-CCR7+CD27+CD95- naive CD8+ T cells lacking CXCR3 (TNR3-). This receptor has the CDR3 CASSLHPGDGYTF.